A selection of T cell receptor beta chains follows, all from one sample in a study of T cells in Graves' hyperthyroidism and ophthalmopathy. TCRdb re-analysed the multiplex PCR reads in MiXCR, keeping a single row per CDR3 protein. The repertoire holds roughly 400,000 distinct CDR3 sequences, with more than 12% as singletons. The sample taken for sequencing was blood. Receptor source: a man aged 50 to 60 with Graves' ophthalmopathy. The CDR3 runs from the conserved cysteine through the conserved F or W.

CSVEDASGSSYNEQFF	TRBJ2-1	TRBV29-1
CSARGTAAYEQYF	TRBJ2-7	TRBV20-1
CASSVAPGINQPQHF	TRBJ1-5	TRBV9
CASSLDAGVGYEQYF	TRBJ2-7	TRBV5-5
CASTGDGVEAFF	TRBJ1-1	TRBV3-1
CSASFRSRGAYEQYF	TRBJ2-7	TRBV20-1
CASSVGAFGTEAFF	TRBJ1-1	TRBV9
CASSLGNPGQEVF	TRBJ2-1	TRBV28
CASRTLHF	TRBJ1-6	TRBV3-1
CASSLGDRANTEAFF	TRBJ1-1	TRBV7-8
CSASPGTQPQHF	TRBJ1-5	TRBV20-1
CATSSTMGQSYNEQFF	TRBJ2-1	TRBV15
CASSLVWLGDRTHSNQPQHF	TRBJ1-5	TRBV28
CASSSGTYYEQYF	TRBJ2-7	TRBV7-2
CASSNRRDGSGNTIYF	TRBJ1-3	TRBV19
CASSPVGRGLYEQYF	TRBJ2-7	TRBV18
CASSPTGGTETQYF	TRBJ2-5	TRBV28
CSARKPGESTDTQYF	TRBJ2-3	TRBV20-1
CASSKLAGASDTQYF	TRBJ2-3	TRBV12-3/TRBV12-4
CSVRWTGKNEQFF	TRBJ2-1	TRBV29-1
CASSLSVASGTYEQYF	TRBJ2-7	TRBV5-8
CASSLGGAGERSPLHF	TRBJ1-6	TRBV28
CASSWGESTDTQYF	TRBJ2-3	TRBV5-1
CASSFKGPGETQYF	TRBJ2-5	TRBV5-6
CASSETSPRESPLHF	TRBJ1-6	TRBV10-2
CASSLRVAGLAIGMQETQYF	TRBJ2-5	TRBV7-6
CASSPQSYQETQYF	TRBJ2-5	TRBV27
CATNFGGGTGELFF	TRBJ2-2	TRBV19
CAISISGYEQYF	TRBJ2-7	TRBV10-3
CASSQAPRLAGGNEQYF	TRBJ2-7	TRBV4-1
CASSRQSYEQYF	TRBJ2-7	TRBV2
CASSLTSGRYEQYF	TRBJ2-7	TRBV7-2
CASSLAGTIQETQYF	TRBJ2-5	TRBV7-8
CSARDSGSTDTQYF	TRBJ2-3	TRBV20-1
CAWSVMGNQPQHF	TRBJ1-5	TRBV30
CASSSQGHSYNEQFF	TRBJ2-1	TRBV11-2
CASSRVFGARTQYF	TRBJ2-5	TRBV3-1
CASSYSRGAAYGYTF	TRBJ1-2	TRBV6-5
CASSPLSWDEQYF	TRBJ2-7	TRBV28
CASNPGLGLETQYF	TRBJ2-5	TRBV7-2
CASSPGHASSYNEQFF	TRBJ2-1	TRBV5-1
CSVGQGGYTGELFF	TRBJ2-2	TRBV29-1
CASSYRTSGTGAFEQFF	TRBJ2-1	TRBV2
CASGRAVDTQYF	TRBJ2-3	TRBV28